The next 8 T cell receptor beta chains were all read from a single sample in a study of CD4 T cells in relation to SARS-CoV-2 and coronaviruses. Sequenced by immunoSEQ multiplex PCR; TCRdb stores in-frame clones only, minus some. The sample has 35,000 to 40,000 clones, approximately 83% seen once; the top ten hold approximately 3.1%. Sequenced input: memory CD4+ T cells from PBMCs. The receptors stem from an adult with COVID-19.

CDR3 nucleotide sequence: TGTGCCAGCTCACCGTCCCGGTCCCGGGGGACAGATACGCAGTATTTT. Translating it yields CASSPSRSRGTDTQYF. The gene calls are TRBV18 and TRBJ2-3, with D possibly being TRBD2 (6 bases). This CDR3 has 16 amino acids. CDR1 and CDR2 from the germline V gene are KGHSH and LQKENI. V was pared by 3 bases and J by 3 bases, with 16 bases between.

This chain joins TRBV14 and TRBJ2-3, with 9 nucleotides matching TRBD1. Germline V gene sequence: CDR1 SGHDN, CDR2 FVKESK. CDR3 length: 15 amino acids. The V segment lost 6 bases and the J segment 7 bases; nucleotides outside the gene matches: 11. The CDR3 DNA reads as TGTGCCAGCAGTCCCCGGGACAGGGCCTACTATACGCAGTATTTT. Its protein product is CASSPRDRAYYTQYF.

DNA for the CDR3: TGTGCCAGCAGCCATATCGTGACAGGGAGGGGAGGCTACACCTTC. It translates to CASSHIVTGRGGYTF. This chain uses TRBV7-8 with TRBJ1-2; 7 nucleotides line up with TRBD1. CDR1 is SGHVS, CDR2 FQNEAQ, per germline. The CDR3 covers 15 residues. Unmatched junction bases numbered 14, after V lost 5 bases and J lost 8 bases.

This rearrangement joins TRBV5-5 to TRBJ2-7; no clear D. CDR3 length: 16 amino acids. Germline values: CDR1 SGHKS, CDR2 YYEKEE (reference sequence). The ends were cut back, 0 bases at V and 7 bases at J, with 20 bases in the middle. The CDR3 spells CASSLGRLDPPPEQYF. The CDR3 DNA reads TGTGCCAGCAGCTTGGGGAGATTAGACCCACCCCCTGAGCAGTACTTC.

The rearrangement joins TRBV7-9 to TRBJ2-3, with 9 positions matching TRBD1. CDR1 is SEHNR, CDR2 FQNEAQ, per germline (reference sequence). V gave up 5 bases and J gave up 5 bases; unmatched junction bases: 5. The CDR3 sequence is 14 residues long. As DNA, the CDR3 is TGTGCCAGCAGCCTGGGACAGGGATTAGATACGCAGTATTTT. Its translation is CASSLGQGLDTQYF.

The chain's CDR3 is CAISESGVGYEQYF. CDR3 sequence (DNA): TGTGCCATCAGTGAATCTGGAGTCGGCTACGAGCAGTACTTC. V is TRBV10-3 and J is TRBJ2-7; unclear D gene. CDR1 and CDR2 from the germline V gene are ENHRY and SYGVKD. Trimming left V 3 bases short and J 3 bases short, with 12 bases between. This CDR3 is 14 amino acids long.

V gene TRBV27 combines with J gene TRBJ2-3; TRBD2 agrees at 9 bases. The J segment lost 7 bases and the V segment lost 2 bases, leaving 13 bases of the junction unmatched. In germline, CDR1 is MNHEY, CDR2 SMNVEV (reference sequence). The CDR3 totals 17 residues. CDR3 bases: TGTGCCAGCAGTTTACACCTCTCGGGACTAGCCAAAAATACGCAGTATTTT. The encoded protein is CASSLHLSGLAKNTQYF.

The J gene is TRBJ2-2, the V gene TRBV14, with 13 bases aligning to TRBD2. CDR1 and CDR2 from the germline V gene are SGHDN and FVKESK. J was trimmed by 6 bases and V by 3 bases; bases with no gene match: 10. This CDR3 is built from 18 residues. CDR3 loop: CASSQSIPGLAGSGELFF. Here the CDR3 DNA reads TGTGCCAGCAGCCAGAGCATACCGGGACTAGCGGGATCCGGGGAGCTGTTTTTT. The entire variable domain, with the rest obtained from reference TRBV14 and TRBJ2-2, is as follows: EAGVTQFPSHSVIEKGQTVTLRCDPISGHDNLYWYRRVMGKEIKFLLHFVKESKQDESGMPNNRFLAERTGGTYSTLKVQPAELEDSGVYFCASSQSIPGLAGSGELFFGEGSRLTVL.